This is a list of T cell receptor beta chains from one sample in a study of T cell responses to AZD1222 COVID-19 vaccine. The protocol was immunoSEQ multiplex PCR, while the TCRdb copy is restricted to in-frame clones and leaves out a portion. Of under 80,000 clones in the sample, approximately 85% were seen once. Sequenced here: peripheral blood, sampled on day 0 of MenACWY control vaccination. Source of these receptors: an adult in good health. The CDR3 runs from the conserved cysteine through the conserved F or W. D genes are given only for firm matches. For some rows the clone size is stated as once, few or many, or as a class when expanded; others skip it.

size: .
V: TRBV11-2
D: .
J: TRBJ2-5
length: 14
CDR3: CASSLAAYRETQYF
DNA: TGTGCCAGCAGCTTAGCGGCTTACCGGGAGACCCAGTACTTC

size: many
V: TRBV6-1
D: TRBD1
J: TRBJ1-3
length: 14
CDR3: CASSEQGVGNTIYF
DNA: TGTGCCAGCAGTGAACAGGGGGTTGGAAACACCATATATTTT

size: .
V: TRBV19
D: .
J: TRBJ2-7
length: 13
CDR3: CASSATPSYEQYF
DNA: TGTGCCAGTAGTGCGACACCGTCCTACGAGCAGTACTTC

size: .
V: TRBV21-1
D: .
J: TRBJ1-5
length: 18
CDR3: CASSKVKTGQGANQPQHF
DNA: TGTGCCAGCAGCAAAGTGAAAACGGGACAGGGGGCAAATCAGCCCCAGCATTTT

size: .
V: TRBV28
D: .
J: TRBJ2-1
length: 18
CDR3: CASSSSPFRGSKYNEQFF
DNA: TGTGCCAGCAGTTCATCCCCCTTTCGGGGGAGCAAATACAATGAGCAGTTCTTC

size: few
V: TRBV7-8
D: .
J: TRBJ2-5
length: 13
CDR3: CASSLRMQETQYF
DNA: TGTGCCAGCAGCTTACGAATGCAAGAGACCCAGTACTTC

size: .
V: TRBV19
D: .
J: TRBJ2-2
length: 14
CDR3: CASSMEGLTGELFF
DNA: TGTGCCAGTAGTATGGAGGGCCTAACCGGGGAGCTGTTTTTT

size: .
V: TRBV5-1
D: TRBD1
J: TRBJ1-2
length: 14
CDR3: CASSSGQGTDGYTF
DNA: TGCGCCAGCAGCTCCGGACAGGGTACAGATGGCTACACCTTC

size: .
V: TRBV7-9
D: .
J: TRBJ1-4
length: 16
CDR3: CASSLGDVATNEKLFF
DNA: TGTGCCAGCAGCTTAGGGGACGTTGCAACTAATGAAAAACTGTTTTTT

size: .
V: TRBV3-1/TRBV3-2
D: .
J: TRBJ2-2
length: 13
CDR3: CASSQLNTGELFF
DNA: TGTGCCAGCAGCCAACTGAACACCGGGGAGCTGTTTTTT

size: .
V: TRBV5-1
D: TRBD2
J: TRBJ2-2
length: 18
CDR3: CASSPQGLAGGLTGELFF
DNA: TGCGCCAGCAGCCCCCAAGGTCTAGCGGGAGGCCTCACCGGGGAGCTGTTTTTT

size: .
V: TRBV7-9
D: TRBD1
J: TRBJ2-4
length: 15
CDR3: CASSSAEGQIDIQYF
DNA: TGTGCCAGCAGCAGCGCAGAGGGACAGATAGACATTCAGTACTTC

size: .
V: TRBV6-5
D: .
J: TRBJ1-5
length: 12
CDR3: CASSQGRQPQHF
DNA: TGTGCCAGCAGTCAGGGTAGACAGCCCCAGCATTTT

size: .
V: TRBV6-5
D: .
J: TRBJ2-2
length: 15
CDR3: CASSSSPEGAGELFF
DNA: TGTGCCAGCAGTTCCTCCCCTGAGGGTGCCGGGGAGCTGTTTTTT

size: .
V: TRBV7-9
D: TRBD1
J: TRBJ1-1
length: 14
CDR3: CASSDQGEATEAFF
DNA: TGTGCCAGCAGCGACCAGGGGGAGGCGACTGAAGCTTTCTTT

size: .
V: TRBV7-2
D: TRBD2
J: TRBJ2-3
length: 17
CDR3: CASSIGLAGVGTDTQYF
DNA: TGTGCCAGCAGCATAGGGCTAGCGGGAGTTGGCACAGATACGCAGTATTTT

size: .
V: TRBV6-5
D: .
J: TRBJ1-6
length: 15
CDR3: CASQGSTIYNSPLHF
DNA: TGTGCCAGCCAGGGGTCCACAATCTATAATTCACCCCTCCACTTT

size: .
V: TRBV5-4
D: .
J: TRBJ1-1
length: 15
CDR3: CASSLGPGRDTEAFF
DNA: TGTGCCAGCAGCTTGGGTCCAGGGAGGGACACTGAAGCTTTCTTT

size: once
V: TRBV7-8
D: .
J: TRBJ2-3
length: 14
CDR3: CATRQVTSTDTQYF
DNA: TGTGCCACCCGACAGGTCACTAGCACAGATACGCAGTATTTT

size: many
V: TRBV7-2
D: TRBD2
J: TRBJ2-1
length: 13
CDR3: CASILLTSSEQFF
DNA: TGTGCCAGCATCCTTCTGACTAGCAGTGAGCAGTTCTTC

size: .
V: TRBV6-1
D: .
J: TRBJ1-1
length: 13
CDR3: CASSDLWNTEAFF
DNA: TGTGCCAGCAGTGATTTGTGGAACACTGAAGCTTTCTTT

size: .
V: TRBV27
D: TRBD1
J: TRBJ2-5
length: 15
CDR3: CASSSNRGMRETQYF
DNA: TGTGCCAGCAGTTCCAACAGGGGGATGAGAGAGACCCAGTACTTC

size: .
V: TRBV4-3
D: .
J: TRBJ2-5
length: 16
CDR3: CASSQDGGRVGETQYF
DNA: TGCGCCAGCAGCCAAGACGGGGGAAGAGTCGGGGAGACCCAGTACTTC

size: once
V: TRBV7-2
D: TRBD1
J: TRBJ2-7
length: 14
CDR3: CASSLRDRIHEQYF
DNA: TGTGCCAGCAGCCTCCGGGACAGGATCCACGAGCAGTACTTC

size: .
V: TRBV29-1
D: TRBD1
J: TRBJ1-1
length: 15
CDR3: CSVEVSPGGGTEAFF
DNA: TGCAGCGTGGAAGTAAGCCCAGGGGGCGGCACTGAAGCTTTCTTT

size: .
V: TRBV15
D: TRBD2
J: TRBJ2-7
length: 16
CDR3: CATSRGLAGIFPEQYF
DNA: TGTGCCACCAGCAGGGGACTAGCGGGGATCTTTCCGGAACAGTACTTC

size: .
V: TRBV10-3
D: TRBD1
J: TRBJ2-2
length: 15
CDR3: CAISPGTGGTGELFF
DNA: TGTGCCATCAGCCCCGGGACAGGGGGCACCGGGGAGCTGTTTTTT

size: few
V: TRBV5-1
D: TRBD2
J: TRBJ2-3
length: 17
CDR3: CASSLNPGLGAPDTQYF
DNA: TGCGCCAGCAGCCTCAACCCGGGACTAGGGGCACCAGATACGCAGTATTTT

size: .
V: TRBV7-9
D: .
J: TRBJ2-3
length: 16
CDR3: CASSPLGPTQGGTQYF
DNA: TGTGCCAGCAGCCCTCTTGGACCGACCCAAGGGGGTACGCAGTATTTT

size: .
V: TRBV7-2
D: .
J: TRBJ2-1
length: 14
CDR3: CASSLAWGDNEQFF
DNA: TGTGCCAGCAGCTTAGCTTGGGGGGACAATGAGCAGTTCTTC

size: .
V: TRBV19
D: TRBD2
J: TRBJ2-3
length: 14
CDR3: CASRTAGGTDTQYF
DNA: TGTGCCAGTCGTACGGCGGGAGGCACAGATACGCAGTATTTT

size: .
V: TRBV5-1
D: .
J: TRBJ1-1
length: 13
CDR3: CASSLRPGAEAFF
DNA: TGCGCCAGCAGCTTACGTCCGGGGGCTGAAGCTTTCTTT

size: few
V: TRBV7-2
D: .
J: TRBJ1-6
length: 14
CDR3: CASSRQAGNSPLHF
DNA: TGTGCCAGCAGCCGTCAGGCGGGGAATTCACCCCTCCACTTT

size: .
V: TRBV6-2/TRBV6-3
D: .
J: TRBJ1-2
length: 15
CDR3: CASSGGQSLNYGYTF
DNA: TGTGCCAGCAGTGGAGGACAGAGCCTTAACTATGGCTACACCTTC

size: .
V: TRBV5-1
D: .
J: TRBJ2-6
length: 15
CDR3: CASTNGVSGANVLTF
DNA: TGCGCCAGCACAAATGGGGTCTCTGGGGCCAACGTCCTGACTTTC

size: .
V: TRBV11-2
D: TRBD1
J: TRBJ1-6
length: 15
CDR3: CASSNTRDSASPLHF
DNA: TGTGCCAGCAGCAATACCCGGGACAGCGCTTCACCCCTCCACTTT

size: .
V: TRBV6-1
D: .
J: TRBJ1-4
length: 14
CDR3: CASSEVSVGEKLFF
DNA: TGTGCCAGCAGTGAAGTGAGCGTGGGTGAAAAACTGTTTTTT

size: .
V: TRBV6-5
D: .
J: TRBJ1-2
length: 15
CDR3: CASSPLQGFSYGYTF
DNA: TGTGCCAGCAGCCCCCTACAGGGTTTTTCCTATGGCTACACCTTC

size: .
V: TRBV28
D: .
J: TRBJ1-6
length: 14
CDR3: CASSPPQESSPLHF
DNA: TGTGCCAGCAGTCCTCCCCAGGAGAGCTCACCCCTCCACTTT

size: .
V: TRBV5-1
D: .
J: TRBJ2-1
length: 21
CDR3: CASSLVTTGSFMSVSYNEQFF
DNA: TGCGCCAGCAGCTTGGTAACGACAGGCTCCTTTATGAGCGTCTCCTACAATGAGCAGTTCTTC

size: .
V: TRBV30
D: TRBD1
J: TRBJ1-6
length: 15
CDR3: CAWSAGTGGSGALHF
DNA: TGTGCCTGGAGCGCCGGGACAGGGGGATCCGGGGCCCTCCACTTT

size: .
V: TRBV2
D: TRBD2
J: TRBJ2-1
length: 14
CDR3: CASSLGVKAGEQFF
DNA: TGTGCCAGCAGTCTCGGGGTTAAAGCGGGGGAGCAGTTCTTC

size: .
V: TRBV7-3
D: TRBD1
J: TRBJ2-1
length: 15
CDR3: CASSFRTGKNNEQFF
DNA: TGTGCCAGCAGCTTCAGGACAGGGAAGAACAATGAGCAGTTCTTC

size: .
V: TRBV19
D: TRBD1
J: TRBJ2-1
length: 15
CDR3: CASTPGTGAYNEQFF
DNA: TGTGCCAGTACCCCCGGGACAGGGGCCTACAATGAGCAGTTCTTC

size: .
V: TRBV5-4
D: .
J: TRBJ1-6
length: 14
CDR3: CASSIDRPPSPLHF
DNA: TGTGCCAGCAGCATTGACAGGCCCCCTTCACCCCTCCACTTT

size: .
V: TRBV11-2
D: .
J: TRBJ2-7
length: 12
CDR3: CASSLEQNEQYF
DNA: TGTGCCAGCAGCTTAGAACAGAACGAGCAGTACTTC

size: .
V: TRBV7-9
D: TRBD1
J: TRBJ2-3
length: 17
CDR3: CASSSNSGTGVADTQYF
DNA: TGTGCCAGCAGCTCAAACTCCGGGACAGGGGTCGCAGATACGCAGTATTTT

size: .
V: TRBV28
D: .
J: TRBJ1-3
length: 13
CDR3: CASSLISGNTIYF
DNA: TGTGCCAGCAGTTTAATCTCTGGAAACACCATATATTTT